The rows below give T cell receptor beta chains drawn from one sample of a study of shared clonotypes between healthy human individuals. Using immunoSEQ multiplex PCR, the repertoire was profiled, and TCRdb retains in-frame clones only, with some absent. The sample includes roughly 1.5 million clones, roughly 98% of them seen just once. Sequencing was performed on naive CD4+ T cells sorted from blood. Receptors were obtained from a man aged 30 to 45 in good health. Both conserved end residues are part of each CDR3. A D gene is named only where the DNA matches it firmly. The listing skips clone size in some rows; elsewhere it reads once, few, many or a size class.

j_call d_call clone_size v_call cdr3_nt cdr3_aa
TRBJ1-2 - - TRBV30 TGTGCCTGGAGTGTACCGGGTGCGGGCTATGGCTACACCTTC CAWSVPGAGYGYTF
TRBJ2-1 - - TRBV9 TGTGCCAGCAGCGTAGGACCGAATGAGCAGTTCTTC CASSVGPNEQFF
TRBJ2-3 - - TRBV6-5 TGTGCCAGCAGGGGGACGTTGGGGGGCACAGATACGCAGTATTTT CASRGTLGGTDTQYF
TRBJ2-1 - once TRBV6-1 TGTGCCAGCAGTGAAAGCCTAGCGAGAGTCTACAATGAGCAGTTCTTC CASSESLARVYNEQFF
TRBJ2-1 TRBD2 - TRBV7-8 TGTGCCAGCAGCCGGACTAGTCGGCTAAGCTCCTACAATGAGCAGTTCTTC CASSRTSRLSSYNEQFF
TRBJ2-2 - - TRBV5-1 TGCGCCAGCAGCTCCCGCGGGTACGGGGAGCTGTTTTTT CASSSRGYGELFF
TRBJ2-7 - once TRBV2 TGTGCCAGCAGCGGTCGGTACGAGCAGTACTTC CASSGRYEQYF
TRBJ1-5 - - TRBV6-1 TGTGCCAGCAGTGCCCGTCTAGGGGCATCGGGTCAGCCCCAGCATTTT CASSARLGASGQPQHF
TRBJ2-7 TRBD1 - TRBV5-4 TGTGCCAGCAGCTTACCGGGACAGCCGGGCTACGAGCAGTACTTC CASSLPGQPGYEQYF
TRBJ1-4 TRBD1 - TRBV28 TGTGCCAGCAGCCAGGGGGCGGGCACTAATGAAAAACTGTTTTTT CASSQGAGTNEKLFF
TRBJ2-3 - - TRBV30 TGTGCCTGGAGTGCAAAAAAAGCTAGCACAGATACGCAGTATTTT CAWSAKKASTDTQYF
TRBJ2-3 TRBD1 - TRBV5-1 TGCGCCAGCAACCTCGGGACAGGCACAGATACGCAGTATTTT CASNLGTGTDTQYF
TRBJ2-1 TRBD2 - TRBV11-2 TGTGCCAGCCGTCGGACTAGCGGGAGGATGAGCTCCTACAATGAGCAGTTCTTC CASRRTSGRMSSYNEQFF
TRBJ1-2 - - TRBV19 TGTGCCAGTAGTACCACCGGGACGATCGGCTCTAACTATGGCTACACCTTC CASSTTGTIGSNYGYTF
TRBJ1-2 TRBD1 - TRBV6-6 TGTGCCAGCAGTTCCGACAGGGGACGCTACACCTTC CASSSDRGRYTF
TRBJ2-5 - - TRBV29-1 TGCAGCGTTGGGCAGGGGAAAAAGACCCAGTACTTC CSVGQGKKTQYF
TRBJ1-2 - - TRBV29-1 TGCAGCGTTGAAGATCAGGGACGGAACCCCTATGGCTACACCTTC CSVEDQGRNPYGYTF
TRBJ1-2 - - TRBV28 TGTGCCAGCAGGGGCCCAGCGGGATTCTGCACCTTC CASRGPAGFCTF
TRBJ1-2 TRBD1 - TRBV29-1 TGCAGCGCCGGACAGGGGGCCACCGGTGGCTACACCTTC CSAGQGATGGYTF
TRBJ1-4 TRBD1 - TRBV2 TGTGCCAGCAGTGGACAGGGGGCGCTCAATGAAAAACTGTTTTTT CASSGQGALNEKLFF
TRBJ2-7 - once TRBV11-2 TGTGCCAGCAGCTTAGCACACGGAAGCTCCTACGAGCAGTACTTC CASSLAHGSSYEQYF
TRBJ1-1 - - TRBV19 TGTGCCAGTAGTATCCGCGGAGGGAACACTGAAGCTTTCTTT CASSIRGGNTEAFF
TRBJ2-5 TRBD2 - TRBV11-2 TGTGCCAGCAGCCCGCGACTAGCGGGAGTGGAGACCCAGTACTTC CASSPRLAGVETQYF
TRBJ2-7 TRBD1 - TRBV4-1 TGCGCCAGCAGCCACCCGGGACAGGGAAATTACGAGCAGTACTTC CASSHPGQGNYEQYF
TRBJ1-2 - - TRBV18 TGTGCCAGCTCACCGGTACCAGCTCTCTATGGCTACACCTTC CASSPVPALYGYTF
TRBJ2-7 TRBD1 once TRBV5-1 TGCGCCAGCAGTCAAGCGTCTGGACAGGGGGCGGCAAATATCTACGAGCAGTACTTC CASSQASGQGAANIYEQYF
TRBJ2-1 TRBD2 once TRBV9 TGTGCCAGCAGCGTAGTTTCTAGCGGGGGGAGAAATGAGCAGTTCTTC CASSVVSSGGRNEQFF
TRBJ1-2 - once TRBV27 TGTGCCAGCAGTTCGATAACCGGGACGTTACCCGGAGGCTACACCTTC CASSSITGTLPGGYTF
TRBJ2-7 - - TRBV2 TGTGCCAGCAGTGTTCTAGTGGTTTTATCCAACGAGCAGTACTTC CASSVLVVLSNEQYF
TRBJ2-1 TRBD2 - TRBV14 TGTGCCAGCAGCCAAGATCGGAGCGGGAGGCAGTTCTTC CASSQDRSGRQFF
TRBJ1-5 - - TRBV30 TGTGCCTGGAGTGGAGGGCGCAATCAGCCCCAGCATTTT CAWSGGRNQPQHF
TRBJ1-1 TRBD1 once TRBV18 TGTGCCAGCTCCCGAGAGGGGGCGAATGAAGCTTTCTTT CASSREGANEAFF
TRBJ1-1 - - TRBV27 TGTGCCCGCCCGGAGGACGCTGAAGCTTTCTTT CARPEDAEAFF
TRBJ2-7 - once TRBV7-9 TGTGCCAGCAGCTCCCCGCGGGCCAACTCCTACGAGCAGTACTTC CASSSPRANSYEQYF
TRBJ2-5 TRBD2 - TRBV2 TGTGCCAGCGGGGCAGGGGGACTAGCGGGAGTCCGAGAGACCCAGTACTTC CASGAGGLAGVRETQYF
TRBJ2-5 - - TRBV2 TGTGCCAGCAGGGACAACCGGGAGACCCAGTACTTC CASRDNRETQYF
TRBJ2-2 - - TRBV7-8 TGTGCCAGCAGCCCCAGGGTGGGGAACACCGGGGAGCTGTTTTTT CASSPRVGNTGELFF
TRBJ2-1 TRBD2 - TRBV5-5 TGTGCCAGCAGCTTGGGAATTATAGCGGGGGGAAGCTCCTACAATGAGCAGTTCTTC CASSLGIIAGGSSYNEQFF
TRBJ2-6 - - TRBV2 TGTGCCAGTATGGCATCTGGGGCCAACGTCCTGACTTTC CASMASGANVLTF
TRBJ2-1 - - TRBV7-6 TGTGCCAGCAGCGAGAGGGATCTCGGCCCTTTGAGCCATTACAATGAGCAGTTCTTC CASSERDLGPLSHYNEQFF
TRBJ2-5 - - TRBV27 TGTGCCAGCAGTTTACGACAGAGGCTCGGGCCCCAGTACTTC CASSLRQRLGPQYF
TRBJ1-1 TRBD1 - TRBV7-9 TGTGCCAGCAGACCAGGGGGTGCTGAAGCTTTCTTT CASRPGGAEAFF
TRBJ2-1 TRBD2 - TRBV18 TGTGCCAGCTCACCCCTGGGAACTAGCGGGAGAGGTGAGCAGTTCTTC CASSPLGTSGRGEQFF
TRBJ1-4 TRBD1 - TRBV11-2 TGTGCCAGCAGCTCGGGACAGGGGTTGCCTACTAATGAAAAACTGTTTTTT CASSSGQGLPTNEKLFF
TRBJ2-5 - - TRBV14 TGTGCCAGCAGCCAAGCCAGGGTGGAGACCCAGTACTTC CASSQARVETQYF
TRBJ2-7 TRBD1 - TRBV7-2 TGTGCCAGCAGCTTAGGGACAGGCCTCTCCTACGAGCAGTACTTC CASSLGTGLSYEQYF
TRBJ2-7 - - TRBV15 TGTGCCACCAGCCCGAGCGGAGGGGGCCACGAGCAGTACTTC CATSPSGGGHEQYF
TRBJ1-4 - - TRBV7-8 TGTGCCAGCAGCGAGACATTTGCTCCAGGAAAACTGTTTTTT CASSETFAPGKLFF
TRBJ2-5 - - TRBV20-1 TGCAGTGTCTCGGCGGGAGAGACCCAGTACTTC CSVSAGETQYF
TRBJ2-1 - - TRBV5-4 TGTGCCAGCACCCTAGCGACTTACAATGAGCAGTTCTTC CASTLATYNEQFF
TRBJ1-5 - - TRBV5-6 TGTGCCAGCAGCCTTCGTGGGCAGCCCCAGCATTTT CASSLRGQPQHF
TRBJ2-1 - - TRBV2 TGTGCCAGCAGTCCCGGATTCCACAATGAGCAGTTCTTC CASSPGFHNEQFF
TRBJ2-1 - - TRBV9 TGTGCCAGCAGCGCCACCCCACAGGGCGATGAGCAGTTCTTC CASSATPQGDEQFF
TRBJ2-7 TRBD2 - TRBV6-6 TGTGCCAGCGGAGAGTCAGGGAGGGCTTACTTC CASGESGRAYF
TRBJ2-1 - - TRBV20-1 TGCAGTGCCTTGGGAAATGAGCAGTTCTTC CSALGNEQFF